This passage covers 27 T cell receptor beta chains from one sample sequenced in a study of T cell responses to AZD1222 COVID-19 vaccine (dated by TCRdb to the early 2020s). The library came from the immunoSEQ multiplex PCR assay. TCRdb took over this immuneACCESS table, retaining in-frame rearrangements with V and J assigned. Such tables are incomplete; in checked studies, under half of the missing clones stem from an unresolved V gene, and the remainder is unexplained. The sample table records 120,000 or so clones; roughly 82% of these occur just once. The top ten constitute about a quarter of the sample. Interpreted using the paper, the time point label stands for: about 28 days (+/-7) after the second vaccine dose. Sequenced here: peripheral blood, sampled 28 days after the second AZD1222 dose. The receptors derive from an adult who received the AZD1222 COVID-19 vaccine.

V gene TRBV4-1 combines with J gene TRBJ1-1; possible D gene TRBD1, 5 bases. This CDR3 comprises 15 residues. V lost 4 bases and J 1 base, leaving 13 bases between the germline ends. Germline CDR1 and CDR2: MGHRA and YSYEKL. CDR3 DNA sequence: TGCGCCAGCAGCCGCACCCCGACAGAGAACACTGAAGCTTTCTTT. This sequence encodes CASSRTPTENTEAFF.

This chain uses TRBV9 with TRBJ1-1; D is undetermined. The CDR3 loop spans 15 amino acids. Germline V gene data show CDR1 as SGDLS and CDR2 as YYNGEE. V was clipped by 4 bases and J by 4 bases, with 17 bases between them. The CDR3 is CASSPPGGRGTEAFF. DNA for the CDR3: TGTGCCAGCAGCCCCCCCGGCGGGCGGGGCACTGAAGCTTTCTTT. Full variable domain (missing parts from reference TRBV9 and TRBJ1-1): DSGVTQTPKHLITATGQRVTLRCSPRSGDLSVYWYQQSLDQGLQFLIQYYNGEERAKGNILERFSAQQFPDLHSELNLSSLELGDSALYFCASSPPGGRGTEAFFGQGTRLTVV.

CDR3 bases: TGTGCCAGCAGCCGCGGGGGGCAGGGTCAGCCCCAGCATTTT. This encodes CASSRGGQGQPQHF. This chain joins TRBV5-4 and TRBJ1-5; TRBD1 might be the D (6 bases). CDR1 and CDR2 (germline): SGHNT, YYREEE (reference sequence). CDR3 length: 14 amino acids. V was clipped by 4 bases and J by 6 bases, with 14 bases between them.

This chain uses TRBV5-1 with TRBJ1-1; TRBD1 agrees at 7 bases. This CDR3 has 14 amino acids. Germline CDR1 SGHRS, CDR2 YFSETQ. J was trimmed by 5 bases and V by 7 bases; bases with no gene match: 11. Here the CDR3 DNA reads TGCGCCAGCCAAGAACAGGGGATGCGGACTGAAGCTTTCTTT. Its translation is CASQEQGMRTEAFF.

The chain carries TRBV5-8 and TRBJ2-3, with 10 bases matching TRBD1. The CDR3 covers 16 residues. With V trimmed by 3 bases and J by 4 bases, 8 bases remained unmatched. Germline lookup yields CDR1 SGHTS and CDR2 YDEGEE. The CDR3 DNA reads as TGTGCCAGCAGCTGGCGGACAGGGGGAAGGGCAGATACGCAGTATTTT. Protein product: CASSWRTGGRADTQYF.

The chain combines TRBV30 with TRBJ1-5, with D tentatively TRBD1 (5 bases). The CDR3 is 15 residues long. The V gene's germline CDR1 is GTSNPN and CDR2 SVGIG (reference sequence). V lost 0 bases and J lost 4, with 13 bases in between. CDR3 bases: TGTGCCTGGAGTGTGGTGGGGGGGAAAAATCAGCCCCAGCATTTT. This sequence encodes CAWSVVGGKNQPQHF. Drawing the rest from reference TRBV30 and TRBJ1-5, the complete variable domain is SQTIHQWPATLVQPVGSPLSLECTVEGTSNPNLYWYRQAAGRGLQLLFYSVGIGQISSEVPQNLSASRPQDRQFILSSKKLLLSDSGFYLCAWSVVGGKNQPQHFGDGTRLSIL.

The V and J genes are TRBV5-4 and TRBJ2-5; 8 bases line up with TRBD2. V dropped 9 bases and J dropped 2; count of bases not matched to a gene: 12. The CDR3 is 15 amino acids. The germline CDR1 and CDR2 sequences are SGHNT and YYREEE (reference sequence). This chain's CDR3 is CATGGGPRGQETQYF. The DNA for the CDR3 is TGTGCCACCGGGGGGGGGCCCCGGGGGCAAGAGACCCAGTACTTC.

The chain has TRBV7-2 and TRBJ2-2, with D hard to call. From germline, CDR1 is SGHTA and CDR2 FQGNSA. V dropped 2 bases and J dropped 1 base, with 11 bases sitting between them. The CDR3 extends over 16 amino acids. This chain's CDR3 is CASSLTAALNTGELFF. The DNA of the CDR3 is TGTGCCAGCAGCTTAACGGCAGCCCTGAACACCGGGGAGCTGTTTTTT. The full variable domain, completed using reference TRBV7-2 and TRBJ2-2, is GAGVSQSPSNKVTEKGKDVELRCDPISGHTALYWYRQSLGQGLEFLIYFQGNSAPDKSGLPSDRFSAERTGGSVSTLTIQRTQQEDSAVYLCASSLTAALNTGELFFGEGSRLTVL.

This chain uses TRBV4-3 with TRBJ2-2, with D possibly TRBD2 on 6 matching bases. V shed 4 bases and J shed 7 bases, with 19 bases lying between them. This CDR3 has 16 residues. CDR1 is LGHNA and CDR2 is YSLEER in the germline V gene. This CDR3 is CASSPLEGGEGGELFF. CDR3 nucleotide sequence: TGCGCCAGCAGCCCCCTAGAGGGAGGAGAAGGCGGGGAGCTGTTTTTT.

The J gene is TRBJ1-2, the V gene TRBV5-4; tentative D call: TRBD1 (5 bases). From germline, CDR1 is SGHNT and CDR2 YYREEE (reference sequence). There are 15 residues in the CDR3. Trimming took off 6 bases at V and 5 bases at J, with 20 bases between the two ends. This CDR3 reads CASTQSQDPFYGYTF. The CDR3 coding sequence is TGTGCCAGCACCCAATCACAGGACCCTTTTTATGGCTACACCTTC.

J is TRBJ1-2 and V is TRBV5-4; 7 nucleotides match TRBD1. This CDR3 contains 14 residues. Trimming took 5 bases from V and 5 from J; bases not matched to a gene: 9. Per the germline V gene, CDR1 is SGHNT and CDR2 is YYREEE (reference sequence). The CDR3 nucleotides are TGTGCCAGCAGACTCGGACAGGACGAGTATGGCTACACCTTC. The encoded protein is CASRLGQDEYGYTF.

This sequence joins TRBV19 and TRBJ1-5, with 7 bases aligning to TRBD1. The ends lost 2 bases at V and 4 bases at J; junction bases unmatched: 5. This CDR3 contains 15 residues. Germline loops: CDR1 LNHDA, CDR2 SQIVND (reference sequence). The CDR3 sequence: CASSISGRGNQPQHF. Written as DNA, the CDR3 is TGTGCCAGTAGTATATCTGGCAGGGGGAATCAGCCCCAGCATTTT.

The chain is built from TRBV27 and TRBJ1-5; TRBD1 aligns across 8 bases. The CDR3 spans 15 residues. Germline V gives CDR1 MNHEY, CDR2 SMNVEV (reference sequence). V was clipped by 8 bases and J by 0 bases; unmatched bases: 6. The CDR3 reads CASSYRGISNQPQHF. The CDR3 DNA follows: TGTGCCAGCTCCTACAGGGGGATTAGCAATCAGCCCCAGCATTTT.

The J gene is TRBJ2-7, the V gene TRBV14; no reliable D call. CDR3 length: 12 residues. Germline V lookup: CDR1 SGHDN, CDR2 FVKESK. V was clipped by 4 bases and J by 4 bases, with 8 bases between them. CDR3 DNA sequence: TGTGCCAGCAGCCTCGACTGGTACGAGCAGTACTTC. Protein product: CASSLDWYEQYF.

In this sample, this clone turned up once. The gene calls are TRBV6-5 and TRBJ2-7; no definite D call. Trimming pared 6 bases from V and 1 base from J, leaving 16 bases between. The germline V gene has CDR1 MNHEY and CDR2 SVGAGI. CDR3 length: 15 amino acids. The CDR3 loop reads CASSSPAKVSYEQYF. The CDR3 nucleotides are TGTGCCAGCAGCTCACCCGCAAAAGTTTCCTACGAGCAGTACTTC.

The rearrangement uses TRBV7-3 and TRBJ2-2, with TRBD2 as a possible D gene (6 bases). Trimming stripped 5 bases from V and 4 bases from J, with 17 bases between. Looked up from germline, CDR1 is SGHTA and CDR2 is FQGTGA. The CDR3 length is 16 residues. The CDR3 spells CASSPDRGKGTGELFF. For the CDR3, the DNA is TGTGCCAGCAGCCCCGACCGGGGGAAGGGCACCGGGGAGCTGTTTTTT.

The chain has TRBV2 and TRBJ1-1; D may be TRBD1 (5 bases). Germline CDR1 and CDR2: SNHLY and FYNNEI. Between the trimmed V and J ends, which lost 5 bases and 4 bases, there was a span of 11 bases. The CDR3 is 13 residues long. Written as DNA, the CDR3 is TGTGCCAGCAGTAAAAAAGGGACCACTGAAGCTTTCTTT. Translating gives CASSKKGTTEAFF.

This chain joins TRBV10-1 and TRBJ2-5, with 8 bases identical to TRBD1. CDR3 length equals 13 residues. With V trimmed by 8 bases and J by 7 bases, 9 bases remained unmatched. CDR1 is WNHNN and CDR2 is SYGVQD in the germline V gene (reference sequence). Here the CDR3 reads CASSGTGGGTQYF. The CDR3, as DNA: TGCGCCAGCTCAGGGACAGGAGGTGGGACCCAGTACTTC.

The V call is TRBV28, the J call TRBJ2-3; D possibly corresponds to TRBD2 (6 bases). CDR1 is MDHEN, CDR2 SYDVKM, per germline. CDR3 length: 16 residues. V was clipped by 3 bases and J by 8 bases, with 21 bases between them. The CDR3 DNA follows: TGTGCCAGCAGTTTGGGTCGAAAACTAGCCGGGGGTACGCAGTATTTT. This gives the protein CASSLGRKLAGGTQYF.

This chain joins TRBV18 and TRBJ2-3; 8 bases map to TRBD2. Unmatched junction bases numbered 16, after V lost 3 bases and J lost 2 bases. Germline-derived CDR1 and CDR2 are KGHSH and LQKENI. This CDR3 contains 19 residues. CDR3 sequence: CASSPTPPGRGDTTDTQYF. In DNA, the CDR3 is TGTGCCAGCTCACCGACACCTCCAGGGCGGGGGGACACCACAGATACGCAGTATTTT.

The J gene is TRBJ2-7, the V gene TRBV7-2; D uncertain. The V gene's germline CDR1 is SGHTA and CDR2 FQGNSA. Deletions cut 5 bases from V and 3 bases from J, with 14 bases between. There are 14 residues in the CDR3. Here the CDR3 reads CASSVDWGSYEQYF. CDR3 sequence (DNA): TGTGCCAGCAGCGTAGACTGGGGAAGCTACGAGCAGTACTTC.

The chain recombines TRBV14 with TRBJ1-1; D call uncertain. Germline V gene data show CDR1 as SGHDN and CDR2 as FVKESK. The CDR3 is 15 amino acids. Trimming pared 0 bases from V and 4 bases from J, leaving 12 bases between. CDR3 residues: CASSQDIGRGTEAFF. CDR3 sequence (DNA): TGTGCCAGCAGCCAAGATATCGGGCGCGGCACTGAAGCTTTCTTT.

This rearrangement joins TRBV15 to TRBJ1-5; D might be TRBD1 (6 bases). The CDR3 has 19 amino acids. The germline V gene encodes CDR1 LNHNV and CDR2 YYDKDF (reference sequence). Trimming took 1 base from V and 2 from J, leaving 21 bases between them. The DNA of the CDR3 is TGTGCCACCAGCAGAGGTCGGGACACCGGTTGGGTCGGCAATCAGCCCCAGCATTTT. Translating gives CATSRGRDTGWVGNQPQHF.

This clone was seen a single time. The chain links TRBV30 to TRBJ1-2, with 8 bases fitting TRBD1. The germline V gene encodes CDR1 GTSNPN and CDR2 SVGIG (reference sequence). The CDR3 extends over 14 amino acids. Germline trimming cut 5 bases from V and 4 bases from J; bases unmatched to any gene: 9. The CDR3 protein is CAWGTTGEGYGYTF. The CDR3 DNA reads TGTGCCTGGGGTACGACAGGGGAAGGCTATGGCTACACCTTC.

The V and J genes are TRBV7-9 and TRBJ1-4; the D gene is possibly TRBD1 (6 bases). Trimming removed 1 base from V and 8 bases from J, with 11 bases in between. CDR1 SEHNR and CDR2 FQNEAQ come from the germline V gene (reference sequence). The CDR3 loop spans 14 amino acids. The CDR3 region has the DNA TGTGCCAGCAGCTTAGGACAGGTGGGCGAAAAACTGTTTTTT. Translating it yields CASSLGQVGEKLFF.

The rearrangement links TRBV28 to TRBJ2-7; 11 bases are shared with TRBD1. CDR3 size: 15 residues. CDR1 and CDR2 (germline): MDHEN, SYDVKM. V shed 3 bases and J 3 bases; nucleotides not matched to a gene: 4. The CDR3 is CASSFTGTGGYEQYF. DNA of the CDR3: TGTGCCAGCAGTTTCACCGGGACAGGGGGCTACGAGCAGTACTTC.

V and J are TRBV6-5 and TRBJ1-5; D possibly corresponds to TRBD1 (5 bases). Germline V gene sequence: CDR1 MNHEY, CDR2 SVGAGI. Trimming left V 4 bases short and J 2 bases short, with 15 bases between. The CDR3 spans 16 residues. For the CDR3, the DNA is TGTGCCAGCAGTTCCCTAAAAGGGGTAGGCAATCAGCCCCAGCATTTT. Amino acids: CASSSLKGVGNQPQHF.